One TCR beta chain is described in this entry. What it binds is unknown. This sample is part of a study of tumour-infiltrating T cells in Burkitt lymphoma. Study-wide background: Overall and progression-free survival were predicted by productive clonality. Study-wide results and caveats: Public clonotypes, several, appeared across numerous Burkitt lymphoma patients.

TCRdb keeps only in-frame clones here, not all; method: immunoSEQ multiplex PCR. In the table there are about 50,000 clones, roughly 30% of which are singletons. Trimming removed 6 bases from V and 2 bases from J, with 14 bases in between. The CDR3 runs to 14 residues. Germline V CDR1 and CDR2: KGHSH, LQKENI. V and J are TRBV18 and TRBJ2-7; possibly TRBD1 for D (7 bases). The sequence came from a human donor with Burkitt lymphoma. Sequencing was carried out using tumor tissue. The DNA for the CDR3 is TGTGCCAGCTCCCAGGGGGGCGGGCCCTACGAGCAGTACTTC. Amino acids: CASSQGGGPYEQYF.